Listed here are 30 T cell receptor beta chains from one sample, sequenced in a study of blood T cell repertoires in acute mononucleosis. Study-wide points: Public beta motifs plus an AV5-AJ31 alpha motif appeared to drive GLC-BM selection.

The time point: convalescence about 6 months (5-8 months) after acute presentation (visit 7). Profiling relied on immunoSEQ multiplex PCR, and the TCRdb table lists in-frame clones only, not all of them. The table has a few thousand clones, around 25% seen once; the top ten hold approximately 44%. Sample: EBV GLC epitope tetramer+ CD8+ T cells sorted from PBMCs, taken during convalescence from infectious mononucleosis. Subset: CD8 T cells binding tetramer with EBV BMLF1 280-288 peptide (GLC-BM). The receptors come from a woman under 30 with infectious mononucleosis caused by EBV.

This clone has a count of ten or more. With only one base between it and a far larger clone, this is likely a read error. The gene calls are TRBV7-9 and TRBJ2-7; D unclear. Between the trimmed V and J ends, which lost 5 bases and 1 base, there was a span of 12 bases. The CDR3 spans 14 residues. Germline values: CDR1 SEHNR, CDR2 FQNEAQ (reference sequence). CDR3 DNA sequence: TGTGCCAGCAGCCAAACTGCAGGATCCTACGAGCAGTACTTC. This sequence encodes CASSQTAGSYEQYF.

This clone showed up just a few times. An end of the junction differs from the germline gene, which may be a read error. The chain uses TRBV23-1 and TRBJ2-5, with D maybe TRBD2 (5 bases). TRBV23-1 is an ORF, with its function uncertain. The CDR3 consists of 15 residues. CDR3 in DNA: TGTGCCAGCAGCTCAATAGACGGGAACCAAGAGACCCAGTACTTC. This encodes CASSSIDGNQETQYF.

This clone showed up just a few times. With a far larger clone one base away, a read error is the likely cause. The identical CDR3 is also encoded by other nucleotide sequences in the sample. The chain links TRBV2 to TRBJ2-3; 11 bases fit TRBD2. This CDR3 is built from 15 residues. V shed 5 bases, J shed 4 bases, and the junction held 5 bases outside the gene matches. Germline CDR1 and CDR2: SNHLY and FYNNEI. In nucleotides, the CDR3 is TGTGCCAGCAGTAATAGCGGGAGGGGCTCAGATACGCAGTATTTT. Encoded protein: CASSNSGRGSDTQYF.

About this clone: A single base is all that separates this from a far larger clone, so a read error is likely. V is TRBV29-1 and J is TRBJ2-7; 8 nucleotides agree with TRBD2. The ends lost 7 bases at V and 0 bases at J; junction bases unmatched: 5. The CDR3 consists of 13 residues. The germline V gene encodes CDR1 SQVTM and CDR2 ANQGSEA. CDR3 sequence reads: CSGDGTSSYEQYF. The CDR3 DNA is TGCAGCGGTGACGGGACTAGCTCCTACGAGCAGTACTTC.

This clone was seen many times. The chain couples TRBV11-2 to TRBJ2-7; 9 bases fit TRBD1. The CDR3 is made up of 14 amino acids. Germline lookup yields CDR1 SGHAT and CDR2 FQNNGV. The V and J ends lost 5 bases and 5 bases, in that order; junction bases with no gene match: 7. This CDR3 reads CASSPGQGGHEQYF. The DNA for the CDR3 is TGTGCCAGCAGCCCGGGACAGGGTGGCCACGAGCAGTACTTC.

Details on this clone: With a far larger clone one base away, a read error is the likely cause. Additional DNA sequences in this sample encode the identical CDR3. This sequence joins TRBV6-1 and TRBJ2-2; possible D gene TRBD1, 5 bases. Trimming pared 1 base from V and 8 bases from J, leaving 14 bases between. Germline V gives CDR1 MNHNS, CDR2 SASEGT. The CDR3 covers 15 residues. CDR3 DNA sequence: TGTGCCAGCAGTGAAGGCAGGGTAGCCCCTGGGGAGCTGTTTTTT. The encoded protein is CASSEGRVAPGELFF.

This clone was counted between two and nine times. No DNA is shown, since the ends of the CDR3 on it are uncertain; the CDR3 is the one TCRdb lists. Other nucleotide sequences in the sample specify the same CDR3. The rearrangement links TRBV2 to TRBJ2-2. The CDR3 is 15 amino acids in total, end residues counted. Germline CDR1 SNHLY, CDR2 FYNNEI. CDR3 region: CASSEGDIAPGSCFF.

The chain employs TRBV9 and TRBJ2-3; 13 bases line up with TRBD2. This CDR3 contains 17 residues. Trimming cost V 4 bases and J 7 bases; bases outside gene matches: 12. The germline V gene has CDR1 SGDLS and CDR2 YYNGEE. In DNA form, the CDR3 reads TGTGCCAGCAGCCGAAATTCACTAGCGGGGGGGCTTCATACGCAGTATTTT. Translation gives CASSRNSLAGGLHTQYF.

The V call is TRBV4-1, the J call TRBJ2-1; D perhaps matches TRBD2 (6 bases). From germline, CDR1 is MGHRA and CDR2 YSYEKL. The CDR3 runs 17 residues. Between the trimmed V and J ends, which lost 1 base and 0 bases, there was a span of 13 bases. CDR3 sequence: CASSQVLRGLSYNEQFF. As DNA, the CDR3 is TGCGCCAGCAGCCAAGTTTTGCGGGGCCTCTCCTACAATGAGCAGTTCTTC.

This clone was seen only a few times. V is TRBV19 and J is TRBJ1-1; possibly TRBD1 for D (6 bases). Germline CDR1 is LNHDA and CDR2 is SQIVND (reference sequence). Trimming removed 9 bases at V and 0 bases at J, with 20 bases between. The CDR3 contains 16 residues. The CDR3, as DNA: TGTGCCAGCAGCGTAGAGGGGGGGCTTGTGAACACTGAAGCTTTCTTT. The encoded protein is CASSVEGGLVNTEAFF.

As to this clone: A much more abundant neighbour one base away suggests this may be a read error. This sample also contains other DNA sequences that code for the same CDR3. The genes are TRBV23-1 and TRBJ2-1; possible D gene TRBD2, 5 bases. TRBV23-1 qualifies as an ORF whose function is uncertain. This CDR3 has 13 amino acids. The CDR3 is CASSLASGGEQFF. CDR3 bases: TGTGCCAGCAGCTTAGCGAGCGGCGGTGAGCAGTTCTTC.

This clone was observed a few times. A read error may account for a junction end that differs from germline. This rearrangement joins TRBV27 to TRBJ2-7, with 7 bases that match TRBD2. Germline values: CDR1 MNHEY, CDR2 SMNVEV (reference sequence). The CDR3 is made up of 15 amino acids. The CDR3: CACSSVGGGWRGQYF. CDR3 sequence (DNA): TGTGCCTGCAGCTCCGTCGGGGGAGGGTGGCGGGGGCAGTACTTC.

This clone came up many times. A far bigger clonotype differs at one base, so this is likely a read error. This specimen includes other DNA sequences encoding the same CDR3. This chain connects TRBV4-1 to TRBJ2-7; D is unresolved. Trimming removed 2 bases from V and 1 base from J, with 9 bases in between. The CDR3 extends over 14 amino acids. Germline V gives CDR1 MGHRA, CDR2 YSYEKL. CDR3 DNA: TGCGCCAGCAGCCAAATTGCAGGATCCTACGAGCAGTACTTC. Protein: CASSQIAGSYEQYF.

This clone was found a few times. Compared with germline, one end of the junction differs, possibly owing to a read error. J is TRBJ1-4 and V is TRBV11-2; 7 bases align to TRBD1. The CDR3 totals 15 residues. Germline lookup yields CDR1 SGHAT and CDR2 FQNNGV. This CDR3 reads CGSSPGQVWGEKTVF. CDR3 DNA: TGTGGCAGCAGCCCCGGACAGGTCTGGGGTGAAAAAACTGTTTTT. Complete variable domain (other parts from reference TRBV11-2 and TRBJ1-4): EAGVAQSPRYKIIEKRQSVAFWCNPISGHATLYWYQQILGQGPKLLIQFQNNGVVDDSQLPKDRFSAERLKGVDSTLKIQPAKLEDSAVYLCGSSPGQVWGEKTVFGSGTQLSVL.

This clone has ten or more counts. This likely traces to a read error, being one base from a far larger clone. The chain links TRBV4-3 to TRBJ2-7; 9 bases agree with TRBD1. Trimming took 4 bases from V and 5 from J; bases not matched to a gene: 6. CDR1 is LGHNA and CDR2 is YSLEER in the germline V gene. This CDR3 is 14 amino acids long. The CDR3 loop is CASSPGQGGHEQYF. As DNA, the CDR3 is TGCGCCAGCAGCCCGGGACAGGGTGGCCACGAGCAGTACTTC.

This clone was observed many times. This chain links TRBV11-2 with TRBJ2-1; D gene uncertain. There are 12 residues in the CDR3. CDR1 is SGHAT, CDR2 FQNNGV, per germline. Trimming left V 6 bases short and J 8 bases short, with 11 bases between. The CDR3 spells CASSGSLDEQFF. CDR3 DNA sequence: TGTGCCAGCAGTGGCAGCCTCGATGAGCAGTTCTTC. Complete variable domain (other parts from reference TRBV11-2 and TRBJ2-1): EAGVAQSPRYKIIEKRQSVAFWCNPISGHATLYWYQQILGQGPKLLIQFQNNGVVDDSQLPKDRFSAERLKGVDSTLKIQPAKLEDSAVYLCASSGSLDEQFFGPGTRLTVL.

The chain links TRBV25-1 to TRBJ1-2, with a weak D call TRBD1 (6 bases). CDR3 length: 14 residues. CDR1 is MGHDK and CDR2 is SYGVNS in the germline V gene. V shed 5 bases and J shed 8 bases, with 18 bases lying between them. Here the CDR3 DNA reads TGTGCCAGCAGTTTAACCGGGACATTTAGGGGCTACACCTTC. Residues: CASSLTGTFRGYTF.

On this clone itself: A far larger clone differs by one base, so this is likely a read error. J is TRBJ2-6 and V is TRBV9, with 7 bases matching TRBD2. The CDR3 is 24 amino acids. The germline V gene encodes CDR1 SGDLS and CDR2 YYNGEE. The CDR3 sequence: CASRVATEVRPFEGRVAGANVLTF. Here the CDR3 DNA reads TGTGCCAGCCGCGTAGCTACTGAGGTCCGCCCCTTCGAGGGGAGGGTCGCTGGGGCCAACGTCCTGACTTTC.

This chain uses TRBV21-1 with TRBJ1-5; TRBD1 is the table's D call, not checked against the DNA. TRBV21-1 is shown as a pseudogene. The CDR3 extends over 17 amino acids. Written as DNA, the CDR3 is TGTGCCAGCAGCTTAGCGAGTAGGGGGCAAGGCAATCAGCCCCAGCATTTT. It specifies CASSLASRGQGNQPQHF.

On this clone: One base separates it from a far larger clone, so it is likely a read error. The chain recombines TRBV7-3 with TRBJ2-3; TRBD2 matches 8 bases. Trimming took 5 bases from V and 7 from J; bases not matched to a gene: 17. CDR3 length: 17 residues. Germline-derived CDR1 and CDR2 are SGHTA and FQGTGA. The chain's CDR3 is CASSRNSLPGGLHTQYF. CDR3 nucleotides: TGTGCCAGCAGCCGAAATTCACTACCGGGGGGGCTTCATACGCAGTATTTT.

This clone was recorded many times. Other DNA sequences in the same sample also yield this CDR3. The chain joins TRBV7-3 to TRBJ2-3; 9 bases are shared with TRBD2. This CDR3 region has 15 residues. The germline gives CDR1 SGHTA, CDR2 FQGTGA. Trimming removed 6 bases from V and 4 bases from J; junction bases left unmatched: 8. The CDR3 sequence is CASSNSGRGSDTQYF. CDR3 DNA: TGTGCCAGCAGTAATAGCGGGAGAGGCTCAGATACGCAGTATTTT.

This clone was seen repeatedly, ten times or more. This sequence joins TRBV7-6 and TRBJ2-3; 13 nucleotides match TRBD2. V was clipped by 5 bases and J by 7 bases; unmatched bases: 12. The CDR3 consists of 17 residues. Germline V CDR1 and CDR2: SGHVS, FNYEAQ. CDR3 DNA: TGTGCCAGCAGCCGAAATTCACTAGCGGGGGGGCTTCATACGCAGTATTTT. Translating gives CASSRNSLAGGLHTQYF.

The chain links TRBV29-1 to TRBJ1-4; D is unclear. Germline V gene sequence: CDR1 SQVTM, CDR2 ANQGSEA. The CDR3 runs to 14 residues. V lost 4 bases to trimming and J lost 9 bases, with 18 bases between them. CDR3 region: CSVGSGELMKKLFF. CDR3 bases: TGCAGCGTTGGGTCCGGGGAACTAATGAAAAAACTGTTTTTT. The full variable domain, its missing parts supplied by reference TRBV29-1 and TRBJ1-4, is SAVISQKPSRDICQRGTSLTIQCQVDSQVTMMFWYRQQPGQSLTLIATANQGSEATYESGFVIDKFPISRPNLTFSTLTVSNMSPEDSSIYLCSVGSGELMKKLFFGSGTQLSVL.

The rearrangement links TRBV27 to TRBJ2-2; possibly TRBD2 for D (7 bases). CDR3 length: 16 amino acids. The germline gives CDR1 MNHEY, CDR2 SMNVEV (reference sequence). V shed 8 bases and J shed 1 base, with 17 bases lying between them. In nucleotides, the CDR3 is TGTGCCAGCCAAGTGGGGGGGCTTGGGAACACCGGGGAGCTGTTTTTT. Residues: CASQVGGLGNTGELFF.

Concerning this clone: A read error is the likely source, as a far larger clone sits one nucleotide away. V gene TRBV12-5 combines with J gene TRBJ2-1; a weak D match, TRBD1 (5 bases). V was cut by 6 bases and J by 6 bases, with 18 bases left in between. Germline V gene lookup returns CDR1 LGHNT and CDR2 FRNRAP. This CDR3 has 15 amino acids. CDR3 loop: CASGHEAGLANEQFF. CDR3 DNA sequence: TGTGCTAGTGGCCATGAGGCAGGGTTAGCCAATGAGCAGTTCTTC. Together with reference TRBV12-5 and TRBJ2-1, the CDR3 gives the full variable domain: DARVTQTPRHKVTEMGQEVTMRCQPILGHNTVFWYRQTMMQGLELLAYFRNRAPLDDSGMPKDRFSAEMPDATLATLKIQPSEPRDSAVYFCASGHEAGLANEQFFGPGTRLTVL.

V and J are TRBV11-2 and TRBJ2-3, with D possibly TRBD1 on 5 matching bases. V lost 6 bases and J lost 2, with 21 bases in between. Looked up from germline, CDR1 is SGHAT and CDR2 is FQNNGV. This CDR3 spans 17 amino acids. The CDR3 here is CASSLIQGSQYTDTQYF. The CDR3 region has the DNA TGTGCCAGCAGTTTGATCCAGGGATCCCAATACACAGATACGCAGTATTTT.

This clone came up many times. The gene calls are TRBV6-5 and TRBJ2-7; 7 positions match TRBD2. Germline-derived CDR1 and CDR2 are MNHEY and SVGAGI. J gave up 9 bases and V 6 bases, and 17 bases lay outside the gene matches. The CDR3 loop spans 15 amino acids. The DNA of the CDR3 is TGTGCCAGCAGCTCCCTCGGGGGAGGGTGGCGGGGGCAGTACTTC. Protein: CASSSLGGGWRGQYF.

This clone was found once. This chain joins TRBV7-6 and TRBJ1-1; 9 positions agree with TRBD1. The germline gives CDR1 SGHVS, CDR2 FNYEAQ. This CDR3 spans 14 amino acids. The V segment lost 8 bases and the J segment 7 bases; nucleotides outside the gene matches: 11. The CDR3 coding sequence is TGTGCCAGCGAGCCGGGACAGGGTGAAATTGAAGCTTTCTTT. Encoded protein: CASEPGQGEIEAFF.

The gene calls are TRBV14 and TRBJ2-3; D is undetermined. V dropped 2 bases and J dropped 8 bases, with 11 bases sitting between them. Germline CDR1 reads SGHDN; CDR2 reads FVKESK. The CDR3 covers 13 residues. The CDR3 is CASSQSPFCTQYF. The CDR3 DNA is TGTGCCAGCAGCCAATCTCCCTTCTGTACGCAGTATTTT.

This clone was recorded a few times. It is likely a read error: a sequence one base away is far more abundant. The chain has TRBV2 and TRBJ2-3; 9 nucleotides agree with TRBD2. This CDR3 has 15 amino acids. The V segment lost 5 bases and the J segment 4 bases; nucleotides outside the gene matches: 7. Looked up from germline, CDR1 is SNHLY and CDR2 is FYNNEI. Here the CDR3 DNA reads TGTGCCAGCAGTAATAGCGGGAGAGGCGCAGATACGCAGTATTTT. Its translation: CASSNSGRGADTQYF.